A selection of T cell receptor beta chains follows, all from one sample in a study of cytomegalovirus exposure and HLA in healthy donors. TCRdb's table, derived via immunoSEQ multiplex PCR, lists solely in-frame clones and lacks some. The data hold hundreds of thousands of clones, with roughly two thirds observed a single time. Sequenced input: PBMCs. The receptors derive from a female donor in good health and CMV-seronegative. Each CDR3 is given with its conserved first and last residue. A D gene is named only where the DNA matches it firmly. Not all rows give a size; the values are once, few, many and, for expanded clones, a class.

.	TRBV7-8	.	TRBJ1-2	CASSFRAIRQEGLHGYTF	TGTGCCAGCAGCTTCAGGGCCATTAGACAGGAAGGATTGCATGGCTACACCTTC
.	TRBV12-5	TRBD2	TRBJ2-7	CASGSGLADSYEQYF	TGTGCTAGTGGTTCCGGACTAGCGGATTCCTACGAGCAGTACTTC
.	TRBV7-8	.	TRBJ2-1	CASSFVVHNEQFF	TGTGCCAGCAGCTTCGTAGTCCACAATGAGCAGTTCTTC
.	TRBV5-4	TRBD1	TRBJ1-1	CASSLGQINTEAFF	TGTGCCAGCAGCCTGGGACAGATCAACACTGAAGCTTTCTTT
.	TRBV13	.	TRBJ1-2	CASSLVGRENYGYTF	TGTGCCAGCAGCTTAGTGGGGCGCGAGAACTATGGCTACACCTTC
once	TRBV9	.	TRBJ2-7	CASSVDPEGGTYEQYF	TGTGCCAGCAGCGTAGACCCCGAAGGGGGAACCTACGAGCAGTACTTC
few	TRBV6-1	.	TRBJ1-4	CASEGSGLGEKLFF	TGTGCCAGCGAAGGTTCAGGGTTAGGTGAAAAACTGTTTTTT
.	TRBV30	TRBD2	TRBJ2-3	CAWSPGGRTDTQYF	TGTGCCTGGAGTCCGGGGGGACGCACAGATACGCAGTATTTT
.	TRBV20-1	.	TRBJ2-5	CSAATGETQYF	TGCAGTGCGGCTACCGGGGAGACCCAGTACTTC
.	TRBV7-6	TRBD2	TRBJ2-5	CASSSTTSGRGETQYF	TGTGCCAGCAGCTCAACGACTAGCGGGAGAGGAGAGACCCAGTACTTC
.	TRBV18	.	TRBJ1-5	CASSLKTGLDQPQHF	TGTGCCAGCTCACTTAAAACAGGGTTGGATCAGCCCCAGCATTTT
.	TRBV2	TRBD2	TRBJ2-7	CASKELAGVGNEQYF	TGTGCCAGCAAAGAACTAGCGGGAGTCGGAAACGAGCAGTACTTC
.	TRBV7-2	TRBD1	TRBJ2-3	CASSADRGTDTQYF	TGTGCCAGCAGCGCGGACAGGGGGACAGATACGCAGTATTTT
.	TRBV27	TRBD1	TRBJ1-5	CASRRGRGQSNQPQHF	TGTGCCAGCAGACGGGGAAGGGGGCAATCAAATCAGCCCCAGCATTTT
.	TRBV6-4	TRBD2	TRBJ2-3	CASSDKGGSYGDTQYF	TGTGCCAGCAGTGACAAAGGCGGGAGTTACGGAGATACGCAGTATTTT
.	TRBV19	TRBD2	TRBJ2-2	CASSDPSGGSTGELFF	TGTGCCAGTAGTGATCCTAGCGGAGGGAGCACCGGGGAGCTGTTTTTT
.	TRBV28	TRBD1	TRBJ2-7	CASLSPAGGSYEQYF	TGTGCCAGCCTTTCGCCCGCAGGGGGCTCCTACGAGCAGTACTTC
.	TRBV9	.	TRBJ2-7	CASSVGDTQQYF	TGTGCCAGCAGCGTAGGTGACACCCAGCAGTACTTC
.	TRBV7-9	.	TRBJ2-1	CASSLAQGKSYNEQFF	TGTGCCAGCAGCTTAGCGCAGGGTAAATCCTACAATGAGCAGTTCTTC
.	TRBV5-1	TRBD2	TRBJ2-7	CASSQELASCEQYF	TGCGCCAGCAGCCAAGAACTAGCGAGCTGCGAGCAGTACTTC
few	TRBV14	.	TRBJ2-2	CASSQSRSSTGELFF	TGTGCCAGCAGCCAATCTAGGTCTTCCACCGGGGAGCTGTTTTTT
.	TRBV10-2	TRBD1	TRBJ2-7	CASSESGTGSFEQYF	TGCGCCAGCAGTGAGTCGGGGACAGGATCGTTCGAGCAGTACTTC
.	TRBV11-2	.	TRBJ1-1	CASSASAGGNTEAFF	TGTGCCAGCAGCGCCTCGGCCGGGGGGAACACTGAAGCTTTCTTT
.	TRBV15	.	TRBJ2-5	CATSRPPGTQYF	TGTGCCACCAGCAGACCCCCCGGGACCCAGTACTTC
.	TRBV6-1	TRBD2	TRBJ2-7	CASKTGGPDLRLQYF	TGTGCCAGCAAAACGGGAGGACCGGACCTACGATTGCAGTACTTC
.	TRBV7-9	.	TRBJ1-1	CSSSLTQGKAEAFF	TGTTCCAGCAGCTTAACCCAGGGGAAGGCTGAAGCTTTCTTT
.	TRBV6-5	TRBD2	TRBJ2-7	CASSYSRAGLAVQYF	TGTGCCAGCAGTTACTCGAGGGCGGGACTAGCGGTGCAGTACTTC
once	TRBV15	TRBD2	TRBJ2-2	CATSGAGGPSGELFF	TGTGCCACCAGCGGGGCGGGAGGGCCAAGCGGGGAGCTGTTTTTT
once	TRBV12-5	TRBD2	TRBJ2-1	CASGLAKSPLRAGESYNEQFF	TGTGCTAGTGGTTTGGCCAAAAGCCCCCTACGTGCGGGAGAGAGTTACAATGAGCAGTTCTTC
.	TRBV28	TRBD2	TRBJ2-1	CASSPRTSGRSRDEQFF	TGTGCCAGCAGTCCTAGGACTAGCGGGAGGTCTAGGGATGAGCAGTTCTTC
few	TRBV7-9	TRBD2	TRBJ2-7	CSSSLSGMAPYEQYF	TGTTCCAGCAGCTTGAGCGGGATGGCCCCCTACGAGCAGTACTTC
once	TRBV7-9	.	TRBJ2-7	CASSFPRGHSRSSYEQYF	TGTGCCAGCAGCTTCCCTCGAGGACACTCAAGGAGCTCCTACGAGCAGTACTTC
.	TRBV7-9	TRBD1	TRBJ1-3	CASSLARGQNTIYF	TGTGCCAGCAGCTTAGCCAGGGGGCAGAACACCATATATTTT
few	TRBV2	TRBD1	TRBJ1-4	CASKQGAANEKLFF	TGTGCCAGCAAACAGGGGGCGGCTAATGAAAAACTGTTTTTT